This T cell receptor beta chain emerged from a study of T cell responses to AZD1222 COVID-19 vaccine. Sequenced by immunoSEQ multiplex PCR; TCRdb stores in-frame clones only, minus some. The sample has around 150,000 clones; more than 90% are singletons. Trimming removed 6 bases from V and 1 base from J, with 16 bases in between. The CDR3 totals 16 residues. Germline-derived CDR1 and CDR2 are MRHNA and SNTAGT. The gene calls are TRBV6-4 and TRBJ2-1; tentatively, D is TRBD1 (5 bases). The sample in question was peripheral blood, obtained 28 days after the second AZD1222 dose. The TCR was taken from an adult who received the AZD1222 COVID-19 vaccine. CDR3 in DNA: TGTGCCAGCAGCGCAGGGTTAGTTGTGTCCTACAATGAGCAGTTCTTC. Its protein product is CASSAGLVVSYNEQFF.